What follows is one T cell receptor (beta chain) and its context. Its target is not known. This sample is drawn from a study of T-cell memory formation after mild COVID-19. Study-level results: Later expanders leaned CD4+, whereas day 15 to 85 contracting clones were balanced CD4/CD8. That cross-reactive memory joined was suggested by some responding clones appearing in pre-infection memory.

From the 5' RACE reads, TCRdb called clonotypes with MiXCR, one entry per CDR3 protein. This table has about 560,000 distinct CDR3 sequences, roughly 17% appearing once. Input material: PBMCs or a T cell subset sorted from them (not recorded which). This receptor was obtained from an adult woman who had mild COVID-19 (a few samples of this study predate the infection). Cell type and time point are not known.

Here the CDR3 reads CASSYSMAEQYF. The CDR3 nucleotides are TGTGCCAGCAGTTACTCGATGGCCGAGCAGTACTTC. The chain carries TRBV6-2 or TRBV6-3 and TRBJ2-7, with D unresolved. The CDR3 runs 12 residues. The V gene lost 0 bases and the J gene lost 6 bases, with 6 bases spanning the gap. Germline CDR1 is MNHEY and CDR2 is SVGEGT.